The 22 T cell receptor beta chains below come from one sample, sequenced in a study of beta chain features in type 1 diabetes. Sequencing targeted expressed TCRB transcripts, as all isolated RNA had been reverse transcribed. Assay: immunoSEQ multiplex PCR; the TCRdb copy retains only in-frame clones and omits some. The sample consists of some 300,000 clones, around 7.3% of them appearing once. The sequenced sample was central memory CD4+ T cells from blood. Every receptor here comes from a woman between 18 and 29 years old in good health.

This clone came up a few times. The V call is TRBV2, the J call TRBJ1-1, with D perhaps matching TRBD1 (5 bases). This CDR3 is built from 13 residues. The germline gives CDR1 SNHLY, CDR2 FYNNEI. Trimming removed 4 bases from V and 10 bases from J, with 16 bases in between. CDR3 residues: CASSGTGTSRAFF. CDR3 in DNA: TGTGCCAGCAGTGGCACCGGGACGAGCAGAGCTTTCTTT.

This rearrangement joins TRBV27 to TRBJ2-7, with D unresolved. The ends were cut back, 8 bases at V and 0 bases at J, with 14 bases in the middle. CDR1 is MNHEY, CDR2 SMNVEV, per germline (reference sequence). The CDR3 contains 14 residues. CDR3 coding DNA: TGTGCCAGCGGTCTACGGACGGCCTCCTACGAGCAGTACTTC. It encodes CASGLRTASYEQYF.

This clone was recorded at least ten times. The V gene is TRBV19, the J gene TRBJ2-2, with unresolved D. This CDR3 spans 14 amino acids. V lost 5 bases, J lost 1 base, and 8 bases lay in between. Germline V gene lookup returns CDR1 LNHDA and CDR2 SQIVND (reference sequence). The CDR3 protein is CASSPPGNTGELFF. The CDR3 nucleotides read TGTGCCAGTAGTCCCCCAGGGAACACCGGGGAGCTGTTTTTT.

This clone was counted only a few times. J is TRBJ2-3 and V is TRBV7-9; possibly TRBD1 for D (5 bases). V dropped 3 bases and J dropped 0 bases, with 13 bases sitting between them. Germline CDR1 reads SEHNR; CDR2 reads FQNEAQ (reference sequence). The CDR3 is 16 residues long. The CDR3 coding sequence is TGTGCCAGCAGCTTCTCCCTGACAGCGAGCACAGATACGCAGTATTTT. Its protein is CASSFSLTASTDTQYF.

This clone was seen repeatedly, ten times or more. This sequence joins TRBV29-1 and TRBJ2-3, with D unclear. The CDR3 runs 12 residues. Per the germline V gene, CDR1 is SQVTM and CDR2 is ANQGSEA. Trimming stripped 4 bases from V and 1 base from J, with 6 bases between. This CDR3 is CSVADGTDTQYF. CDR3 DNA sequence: TGCAGCGTTGCGGACGGCACAGATACGCAGTATTTT.

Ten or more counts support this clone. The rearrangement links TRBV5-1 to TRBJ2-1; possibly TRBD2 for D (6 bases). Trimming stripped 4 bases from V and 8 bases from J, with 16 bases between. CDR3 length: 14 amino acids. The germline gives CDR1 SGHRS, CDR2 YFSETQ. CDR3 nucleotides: TGCGCCAGCAGCGGGGAGGCCAGGCTCGATGAGCAGTTCTTC. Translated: CASSGEARLDEQFF.

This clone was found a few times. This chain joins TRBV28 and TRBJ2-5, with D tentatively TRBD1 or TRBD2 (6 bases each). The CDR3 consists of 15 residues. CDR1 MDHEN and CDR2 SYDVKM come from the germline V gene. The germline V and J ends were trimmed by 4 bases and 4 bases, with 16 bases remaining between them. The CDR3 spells CASSSGGGDGETQYF. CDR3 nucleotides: TGTGCCAGCAGTTCTGGGGGCGGGGACGGAGAGACCCAGTACTTC. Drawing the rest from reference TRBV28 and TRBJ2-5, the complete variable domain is DVKVTQSSRYLVKRTGEKVFLECVQDMDHENMFWYRQDPGLGLRLIYFSYDVKMKEKGDIPEGYSVSREKKERFSLILESASTNQTSMYLCASSSGGGDGETQYFGPGTRLLVL.

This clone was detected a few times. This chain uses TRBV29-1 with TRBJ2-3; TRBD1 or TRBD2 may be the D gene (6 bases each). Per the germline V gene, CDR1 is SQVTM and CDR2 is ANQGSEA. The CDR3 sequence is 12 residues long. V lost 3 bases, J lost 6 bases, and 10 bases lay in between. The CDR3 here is CSVEGGSDTQYF. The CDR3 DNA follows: TGCAGCGTTGAGGGGGGCTCGGATACGCAGTATTTT.

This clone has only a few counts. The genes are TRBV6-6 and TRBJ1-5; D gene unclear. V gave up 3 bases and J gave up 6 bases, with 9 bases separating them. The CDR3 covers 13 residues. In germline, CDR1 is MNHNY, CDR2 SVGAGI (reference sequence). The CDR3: CASSYGPGQPQHF. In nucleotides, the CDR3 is TGTGCCAGCAGTTATGGTCCGGGTCAGCCCCAGCATTTT.

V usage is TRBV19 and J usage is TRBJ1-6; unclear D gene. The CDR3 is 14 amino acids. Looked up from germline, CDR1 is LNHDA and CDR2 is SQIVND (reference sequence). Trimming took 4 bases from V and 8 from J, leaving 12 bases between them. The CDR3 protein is CASSTTGSDSPLHF. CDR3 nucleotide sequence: TGTGCCAGTAGTACGACGGGGTCTGATTCACCCCTCCACTTT.

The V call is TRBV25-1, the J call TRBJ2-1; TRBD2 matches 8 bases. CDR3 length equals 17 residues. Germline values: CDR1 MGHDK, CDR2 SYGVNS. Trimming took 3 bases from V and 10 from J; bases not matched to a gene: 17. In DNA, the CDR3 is TGTGCCAGCAGTGACCCGGTAGGGGCGGGGGGCCCCCCGGAGCAGTTCTTC. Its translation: CASSDPVGAGGPPEQFF.

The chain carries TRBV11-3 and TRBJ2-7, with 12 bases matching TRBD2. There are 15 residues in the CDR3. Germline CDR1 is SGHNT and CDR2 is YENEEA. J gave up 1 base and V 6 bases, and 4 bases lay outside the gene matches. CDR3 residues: CASRPGLAGSYEQYF. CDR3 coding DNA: TGTGCCAGCAGACCGGGACTAGCGGGTTCCTACGAGCAGTACTTC.

CDR3 bases: TGCGCCAGCAGTCAATCGCGGGGGACTGGCTGCGGGGACTGCGCTAGCACAGATACGCAGTATTTT. Translated: CASSQSRGTGCGDCASTDTQYF. The chain carries TRBV23-1 and TRBJ2-3; TRBD2 aligns across 7 bases. TRBV23-1 belongs to the ORF category, with a function that is uncertain. This CDR3 comprises 22 residues. The junction had 21 bases not matched to a gene; V was cut back by 0 bases and J by 0 bases.

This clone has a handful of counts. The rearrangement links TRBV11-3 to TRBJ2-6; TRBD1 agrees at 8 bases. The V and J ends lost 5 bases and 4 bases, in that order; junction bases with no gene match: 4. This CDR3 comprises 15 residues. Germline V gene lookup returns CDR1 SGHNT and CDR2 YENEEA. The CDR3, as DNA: TGTGCCAGCAGCACAGGGGGAGCCGGGGCCAACGTCCTGACTTTC. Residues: CASSTGGAGANVLTF.

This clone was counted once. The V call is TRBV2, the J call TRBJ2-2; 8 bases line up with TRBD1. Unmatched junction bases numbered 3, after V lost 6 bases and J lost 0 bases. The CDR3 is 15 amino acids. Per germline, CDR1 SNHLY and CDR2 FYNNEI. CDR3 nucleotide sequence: TGTGCCAGCAGAAGGACAGGGCCGAACACCGGGGAGCTGTTTTTT. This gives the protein CASRRTGPNTGELFF.

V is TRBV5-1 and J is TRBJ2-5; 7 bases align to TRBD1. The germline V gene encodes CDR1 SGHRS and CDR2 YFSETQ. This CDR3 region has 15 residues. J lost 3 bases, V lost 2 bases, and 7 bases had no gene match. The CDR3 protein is CASSFVGQLEETQYF. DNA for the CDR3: TGCGCCAGCAGCTTTGTGGGACAGTTGGAAGAGACCCAGTACTTC. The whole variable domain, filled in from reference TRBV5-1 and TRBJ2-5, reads KAGVTQTPRYLIKTRGQQVTLSCSPISGHRSVSWYQQTPGQGLQFLFEYFSETQRNKGNFPGRFSGRQFSNSRSEMNVSTLELGDSALYLCASSFVGQLEETQYFGPGTRLLVL.

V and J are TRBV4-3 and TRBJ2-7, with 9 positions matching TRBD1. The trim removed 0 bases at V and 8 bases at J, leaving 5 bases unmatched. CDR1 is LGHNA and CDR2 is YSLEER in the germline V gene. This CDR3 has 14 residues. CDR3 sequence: CASSQDPGQGKQYF. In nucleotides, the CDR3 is TGCGCCAGCAGCCAAGATCCGGGACAGGGAAAGCAGTACTTC.

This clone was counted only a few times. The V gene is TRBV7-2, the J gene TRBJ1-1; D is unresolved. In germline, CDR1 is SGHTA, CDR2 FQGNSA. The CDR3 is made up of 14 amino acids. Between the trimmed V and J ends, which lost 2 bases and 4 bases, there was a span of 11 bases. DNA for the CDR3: TGTGCCAGCAGCTTAACTGGTCGAAGCACTGAAGCTTTCTTT. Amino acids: CASSLTGRSTEAFF.

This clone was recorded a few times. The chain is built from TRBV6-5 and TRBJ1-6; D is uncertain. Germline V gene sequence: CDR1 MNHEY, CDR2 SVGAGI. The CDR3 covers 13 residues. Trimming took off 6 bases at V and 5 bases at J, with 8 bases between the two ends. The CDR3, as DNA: TGTGCCAGCAGGATGGGTAATAATTCACCCCTCCACTTT. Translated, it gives CASRMGNNSPLHF.

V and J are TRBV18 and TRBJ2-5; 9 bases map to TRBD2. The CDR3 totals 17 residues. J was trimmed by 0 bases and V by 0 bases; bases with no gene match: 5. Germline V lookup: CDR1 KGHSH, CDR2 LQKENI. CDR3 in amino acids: CASSPPGIAGDQETQYF. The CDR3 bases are TGTGCCAGCTCACCACCTGGGATAGCGGGGGACCAAGAGACCCAGTACTTC.

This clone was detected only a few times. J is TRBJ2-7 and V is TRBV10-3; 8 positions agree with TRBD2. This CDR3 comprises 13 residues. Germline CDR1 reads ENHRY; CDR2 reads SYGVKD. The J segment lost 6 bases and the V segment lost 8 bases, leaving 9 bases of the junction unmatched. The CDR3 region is CAIGGAGVFEQYF. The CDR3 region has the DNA TGTGCCATCGGAGGAGCGGGAGTGTTCGAGCAGTACTTC.

The CDR3 here is CASSRKSGQPASEQFF. For the CDR3, the DNA is TGTGCCAGTAGTAGAAAATCCGGACAGCCTGCTTCCGAGCAGTTCTTC. The chain uses TRBV19 and TRBJ2-1, with D possibly matching TRBD1 (6 bases). Trimming stripped 4 bases from V and 10 bases from J, with 23 bases between. The CDR3 extends over 16 amino acids. Germline V gives CDR1 LNHDA, CDR2 SQIVND (reference sequence).